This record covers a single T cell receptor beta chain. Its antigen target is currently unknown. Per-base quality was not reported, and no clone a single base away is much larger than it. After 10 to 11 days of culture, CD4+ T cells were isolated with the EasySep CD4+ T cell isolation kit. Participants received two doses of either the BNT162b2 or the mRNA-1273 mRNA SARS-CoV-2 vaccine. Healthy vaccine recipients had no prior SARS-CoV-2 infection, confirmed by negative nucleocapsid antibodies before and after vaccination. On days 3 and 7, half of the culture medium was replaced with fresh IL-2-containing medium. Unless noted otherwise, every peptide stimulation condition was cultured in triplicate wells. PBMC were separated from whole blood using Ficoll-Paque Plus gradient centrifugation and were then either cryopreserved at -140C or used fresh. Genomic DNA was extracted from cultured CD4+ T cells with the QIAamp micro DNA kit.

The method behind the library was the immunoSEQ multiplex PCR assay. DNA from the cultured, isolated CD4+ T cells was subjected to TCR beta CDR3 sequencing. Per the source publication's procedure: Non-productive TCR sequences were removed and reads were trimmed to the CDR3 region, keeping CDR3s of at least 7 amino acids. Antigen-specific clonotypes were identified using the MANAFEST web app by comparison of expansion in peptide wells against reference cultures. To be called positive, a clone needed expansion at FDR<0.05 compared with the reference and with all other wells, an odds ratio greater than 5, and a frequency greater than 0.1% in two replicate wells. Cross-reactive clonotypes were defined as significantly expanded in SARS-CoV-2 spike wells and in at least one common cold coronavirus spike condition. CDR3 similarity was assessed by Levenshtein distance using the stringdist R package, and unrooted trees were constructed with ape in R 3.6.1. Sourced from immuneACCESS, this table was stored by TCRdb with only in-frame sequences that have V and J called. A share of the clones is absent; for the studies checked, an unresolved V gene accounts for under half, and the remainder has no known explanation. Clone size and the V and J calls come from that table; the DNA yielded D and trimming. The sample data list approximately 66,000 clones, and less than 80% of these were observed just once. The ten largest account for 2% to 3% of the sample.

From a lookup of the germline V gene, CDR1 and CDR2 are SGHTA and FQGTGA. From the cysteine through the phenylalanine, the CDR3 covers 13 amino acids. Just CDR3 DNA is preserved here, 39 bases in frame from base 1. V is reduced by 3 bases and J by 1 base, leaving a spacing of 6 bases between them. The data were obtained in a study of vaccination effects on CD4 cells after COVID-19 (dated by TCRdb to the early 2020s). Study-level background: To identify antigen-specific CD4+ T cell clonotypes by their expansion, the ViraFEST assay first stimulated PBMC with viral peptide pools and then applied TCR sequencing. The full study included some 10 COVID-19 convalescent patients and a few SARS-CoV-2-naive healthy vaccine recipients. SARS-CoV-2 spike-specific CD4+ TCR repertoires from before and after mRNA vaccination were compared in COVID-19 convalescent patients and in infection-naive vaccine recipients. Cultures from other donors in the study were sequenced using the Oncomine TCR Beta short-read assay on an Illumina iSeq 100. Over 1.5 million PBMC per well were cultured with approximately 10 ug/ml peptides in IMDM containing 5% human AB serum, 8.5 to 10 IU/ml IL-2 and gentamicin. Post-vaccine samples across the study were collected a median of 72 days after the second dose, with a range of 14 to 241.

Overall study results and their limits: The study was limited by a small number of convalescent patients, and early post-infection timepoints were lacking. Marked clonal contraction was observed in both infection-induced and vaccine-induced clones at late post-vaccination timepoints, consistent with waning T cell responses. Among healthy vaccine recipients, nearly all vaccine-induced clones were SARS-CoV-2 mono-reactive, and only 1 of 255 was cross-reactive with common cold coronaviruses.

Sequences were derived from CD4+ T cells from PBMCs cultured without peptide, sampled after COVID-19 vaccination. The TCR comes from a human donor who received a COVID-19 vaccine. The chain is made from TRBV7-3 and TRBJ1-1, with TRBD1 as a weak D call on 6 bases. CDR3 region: CASSLGQNTEAFF. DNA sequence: TGTGCCAGCAGCTTGGGACAGAACACTGAAGCTTTCTTT. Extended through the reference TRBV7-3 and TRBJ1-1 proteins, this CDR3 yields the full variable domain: GAGVSQTPSNKVTEKGKYVELRCDPISGHTALYWYRQSLGQGPEFLIYFQGTGAADDSGLPNDRFFAVRPEGSVSTLKIQRTERGDSAVYLCASSLGQNTEAFFGQGTRLTVV.